This T cell receptor (beta chain) was retrieved from a study of CD8 T cells in Susac syndrome. Regarding the study as a whole: CD4+ repertoires of Susac syndrome patients lacked detectable clonal expansion.

Regarding this clonotype: The antigen remains undetermined.

Random-hexamer reverse transcription was applied to 0.5 to 1 ug RNA. TCRdb processed the immunoSEQ multiplex PCR reads anew with MiXCR; each CDR3 protein has one entry. The table lists about 150,000 distinct CDR3 sequences, 85% to 95% of them singletons. The TCR was taken from a human donor with Susac syndrome. Sequencing was performed on CD4+ T cells from PBMCs.

CDR3 sequence: CASSLRGEKLFF. In DNA form, the CDR3 reads TGTGCCAGCAGCTTACGAGGGGAAAAACTGTTTTTT. This chain links TRBV3-1 with TRBJ1-4; D not certain. Trimming took 5 bases from V and 8 from J, leaving 9 bases between them. Looked up from germline, CDR1 is LGHDT and CDR2 is YNNKEL (reference sequence). The CDR3 loop spans 12 amino acids. Full variable domain (rest looked up from reference TRBV3-1 and TRBJ1-4): DTAVSQTPKYLVTQMGNDKSIKCEQNLGHDTMYWYKQDSKKFLKIMFSYNNKELIINETVPNRFSPKSPDKAHLNLHINSLELGDSAVYFCASSLRGEKLFFGSGTQLSVL.